What follows describes a single T cell receptor beta chain. The antigen remains undetermined. The source of the sample is a study of cytomegalovirus exposure and HLA in healthy donors. Whole-study context: The same platform was used for the 110 or so validation repertoires and the roughly 730 first-cohort repertoires, a later analysis reported.

Using immunoSEQ multiplex PCR, the repertoire was profiled, and TCRdb retains in-frame clones only, with some absent. This sample yields roughly 330,000 clones, of which 87% are seen a single time; over 1% belongs to the top ten. Overall study results and limits: Reports credit the classifier with highly specific, highly sensitive diagnosis of cytomegalovirus status. Under in vitro conditions, a few CMV-associated chains were confirmed as specific for CMV antigens.

This receptor was obtained from a woman aged 25 to 39 in good health and CMV-seropositive. What was sequenced was PBMCs.

The CDR3 sequence is CASSETSSRLTQYF. Written as DNA, the CDR3 is TGTGCCAGCAGTGAGACCTCGAGCAGGCTGACCCAGTACTTC. This chain links TRBV27 with TRBJ2-5, with D unclear. The ends were cut back, 5 bases at V and 7 bases at J, with 17 bases in the middle. The CDR3 length is 14 residues. CDR1 is MNHEY and CDR2 is SMNVEV in the germline V gene (reference sequence).